This TCR beta chain was sequenced in a study of blood T cell repertoires in COVID-19. The CDR3 totals 14 residues. In germline, CDR1 is SGHNT, CDR2 YYREEE (reference sequence). The V and J ends lost 4 bases and 7 bases respectively, with 14 bases between them. The table came from immunoSEQ multiplex PCR; TCRdb's copy has only in-frame clones and leaves some out. The sample gives fewer than 120,000 clones, roughly four fifths of which show up once; about 17% is in the top ten. Input material: peripheral blood. This chain joins TRBV5-4 and TRBJ1-4; possible D gene TRBD1, 6 bases. The source is a woman aged 55-70 years with acute or convalescent COVID-19. The CDR3 DNA sequence: TGTGCCAGCAGCGCGGGACTAGGGGGTGAAAAACTGTTTTTT. It codes for CASSAGLGGEKLFF.